The 10 T cell receptor beta chains reported below all come from one sample, sequenced in a study of CD8+CD57+ T cells in acquired aplastic anemia. Template material for TCR beta VDJ and CDR3 profiling consisted of genomic DNA. TCRdb recomputed calls from the reads with MiXCR, one row per CDR3 protein. The data show about 68,000 distinct CDR3 sequences, 45% to 60% seen once. The sequenced sample consisted of sorted CD4+, CD8+, or CD8+CD57+ T cells (not recorded which) from PBMCs. Receptors were obtained from a human donor in good health, serving as a control.

The chain uses TRBV20-1 and TRBJ1-6; D not resolved. Trimming removed 0 bases at V and 10 bases at J, with 13 bases between. Germline loops: CDR1 DFQATT, CDR2 SNEGSKA (reference sequence). CDR3 length: 14 amino acids. The CDR3: CSARDRTMGSPLHF. DNA for the CDR3: TGCAGTGCTAGAGATCGAACTATGGGGTCACCCCTCCACTTT.

About this clonotype itself: A single base separates this from a much larger clone, so it may be a read error. Here the CDR3 omits its conserved ending phenylalanine or tryptophan, so a read error is the likely source. The genes are TRBV27 and TRBJ1-5; D is perhaps TRBD1 (6 bases). V dropped 5 bases and J dropped 6 bases, with 14 bases sitting between them. Germline-derived CDR1 and CDR2 are MNHEY and SMNVEV (reference sequence). The CDR3 is made up of 14 amino acids. The CDR3 reads CASSPEQGGQPQHS. The CDR3 nucleotides read TGTGCCAGCAGTCCAGAACAGGGTGGTCAGCCCCAGCATTCT.

This clonotype was counted many times. The chain couples TRBV6-1 to TRBJ1-1; no reliable D call. The CDR3 runs to 14 residues. Per the germline V gene, CDR1 is MNHNS and CDR2 is SASEGT. Trimming left V 6 bases short and J 4 bases short, with 15 bases between. In DNA, the CDR3 is TGTGCCAGCAGAACTGCCATGTCTGGCACTGAAGCTTTCTTT. The encoded protein is CASRTAMSGTEAFF.

There are a few counts of this clonotype. It is likely a read error, because the conserved phenylalanine at the end of the CDR3 is missing. This chain uses TRBV15 with TRBJ1-1, with D hard to call. Trimming took 3 bases from V and 1 from J, leaving 6 bases between them. Germline CDR1 LNHNV, CDR2 YYDKDF (reference sequence). The CDR3 is 13 amino acids. This CDR3 reads CATSRRSNTEAFS. The CDR3 DNA reads as TGTGCCACCAGCAGGAGGTCGAACACTGAAGCTTTCTCC.

On this clonotype: The junction departs from germline at one end; a sequencing error may be responsible. The chain combines TRBV6-1 with TRBJ1-2; 7 bases are a match to TRBD1. The CDR3 runs 17 residues. CDR1 is MNHNS and CDR2 is SASEGT in the germline V gene. The CDR3 region is CASSQARGQMDNYGYTF. The CDR3 DNA reads TGTGCCAGCAGTCAAGCGAGGGGACAGATGGATAACTATGGCTACACCTTC.

The chain couples TRBV19 to TRBJ1-1, with D possibly being TRBD1 (5 bases). The CDR3 loop spans 15 amino acids. Trimming shortened V by 2 bases and J by 1 base, and 11 bases separated the two germline ends. Germline loops: CDR1 LNHDA, CDR2 SQIVND (reference sequence). The CDR3 region is CASSITGRTNTEAFF. The CDR3 coding sequence is TGTGCCAGTAGTATAACGGGACGGACGAACACTGAAGCTTTCTTT. The whole variable domain, filled in from reference TRBV19 and TRBJ1-1, reads DGGITQSPKYLFRKEGQNVTLSCEQNLNHDAMYWYRQDPGQGLRLIYYSQIVNDFQKGDIAEGYSVSREKKESFPLTVTSAQKNPTAFYLCASSITGRTNTEAFFGQGTRLTVV.

This chain joins TRBV7-9 and TRBJ2-2, with D perhaps assigned TRBD1 or TRBD2 (5 bases each). CDR1 SEHNR and CDR2 FQNEAQ come from the germline V gene (reference sequence). The CDR3 consists of 14 residues. With 2 bases removed from V and 7 bases from J, the gap between germline ends came to 11 bases. DNA of the CDR3: TGTGCCAGCAGCTTAATCGGGGCGATCGGGGAGCTGTTTTTT. Amino acid sequence: CASSLIGAIGELFF.

This clonotype was counted many times. The chain employs TRBV5-1 and TRBJ2-1; TRBD2 agrees at 11 bases. V was clipped by 4 bases and J by 3 bases; unmatched bases: 12. This CDR3 has 18 amino acids. From germline, CDR1 is SGHRS and CDR2 YFSETQ. CDR3 in DNA: TGCGCCAGCAGCCAAACCAGACCGGGACTAGCGGACTACAATGAGCAGTTCTTC. As protein: CASSQTRPGLADYNEQFF.

This clonotype has ten or more counts. V usage is TRBV20-1 and J usage is TRBJ1-1; D is perhaps TRBD1 (5 bases). Germline V gene sequence: CDR1 DFQATT, CDR2 SNEGSKA (reference sequence). Deletions cut 7 bases from V and 1 base from J, with 13 bases between. CDR3 length equals 13 residues. The CDR3 DNA is TGCAGTGTCCTCGGACACTCGAACACTGAAGCTTTCTTT. This encodes CSVLGHSNTEAFF.

Written as DNA, the CDR3 is TGCAGCGCCGGGACAGGGATGAACACTGAAGCTTTCTTT. Translating gives CSAGTGMNTEAFF. This chain links TRBV29-1 with TRBJ1-1; TRBD1 matches 9 bases. V shed 7 bases and J 0 bases; nucleotides not matched to a gene: 3. Germline lookup yields CDR1 SQVTM and CDR2 ANQGSEA. The CDR3 has 13 residues. Filled out from reference TRBV29-1 and TRBJ1-1, the complete variable domain reads SAVISQKPSRDICQRGTSLTIQCQVDSQVTMMFWYRQQPGQSLTLIATANQGSEATYESGFVIDKFPISRPNLTFSTLTVSNMSPEDSSIYLCSAGTGMNTEAFFGQGTRLTVV.